These 3 T cell receptor beta chains came from one sample sequenced in a study of shared clonotypes between healthy human individuals. Sequencing used immunoSEQ multiplex PCR; TCRdb keeps in-frame clones, though not all of them. This table has 150,000 to 200,000 clones, 65% to 70% appearing once. Sequenced input: memory CD4+ T cells sorted from blood. As to subset: CD45RA-negative fraction. The receptors shown here come from a man younger than 40 in good health.

V usage is TRBV7-9 and J usage is TRBJ2-1, with 14 bases matching TRBD2. V gave up 2 bases and J gave up 5 bases; unmatched junction bases: 5. CDR3 size: 17 residues. Germline V gene sequence: CDR1 SEHNR, CDR2 FQNEAQ (reference sequence). DNA of the CDR3: TGTGCCAGCAGCTTACCGGGACTAGCGGGAGTCCACAATGAGCAGTTCTTC. Encoded protein: CASSLPGLAGVHNEQFF.

This chain connects TRBV7-3 to TRBJ2-3; no reliable D call. Germline V lookup: CDR1 SGHTA, CDR2 FQGTGA. V was cut by 0 bases and J by 0 bases, with 7 bases left in between. The CDR3 is 15 amino acids. CDR3 sequence reads: CASSLTPSSTDTQYF. The CDR3 region has the DNA TGTGCCAGCAGCTTAACTCCTTCTAGCACAGATACGCAGTATTTT.

The chain uses TRBV7-3 and TRBJ2-1, with D possibly matching TRBD2 (6 bases). This CDR3 spans 13 amino acids. CDR1 and CDR2 (germline): SGHTA, FQGTGA. V was trimmed by 5 bases and J by 5 bases, leaving 10 bases between them. CDR3 loop: CASSQDYNNEQFF. The CDR3, as DNA: TGTGCCAGCAGCCAGGACTACAACAATGAGCAGTTCTTC.